A single T cell receptor (beta chain) is shown here with its context. Its target is not known. The data derive from a study of shared clonotypes between healthy human individuals. Study results and limitations: Memory subsets generally showed lower estimated richness than naive subsets.

Recent vaccinations or acute infections were absent in the healthy HIV-negative adult donors. Trimming removed 4 bases from V and 4 bases from J, with 8 bases in between. CDR3 length: 12 amino acids. Germline CDR1 is SNHLY and CDR2 is FYNNEI. Using immunoSEQ multiplex PCR, the repertoire was profiled, and TCRdb retains in-frame clones only, with some absent. The table lists some 2.3 million clones, approximately 93% of them singletons. The sequence was obtained from a man aged 18 to 30 in good health. Some clones in this sample may be carry-over from other donors' samples. Input material: naive CD4+ T cells from PBMCs. Subset noted: CD45RA+ positively selected. This chain joins TRBV2 and TRBJ2-7; possibly TRBD2 for D (6 bases). DNA for the CDR3: TGTGCCAGCAGTGCCGGGAGATACGAGCAGTACTTC. Encoded protein: CASSAGRYEQYF.